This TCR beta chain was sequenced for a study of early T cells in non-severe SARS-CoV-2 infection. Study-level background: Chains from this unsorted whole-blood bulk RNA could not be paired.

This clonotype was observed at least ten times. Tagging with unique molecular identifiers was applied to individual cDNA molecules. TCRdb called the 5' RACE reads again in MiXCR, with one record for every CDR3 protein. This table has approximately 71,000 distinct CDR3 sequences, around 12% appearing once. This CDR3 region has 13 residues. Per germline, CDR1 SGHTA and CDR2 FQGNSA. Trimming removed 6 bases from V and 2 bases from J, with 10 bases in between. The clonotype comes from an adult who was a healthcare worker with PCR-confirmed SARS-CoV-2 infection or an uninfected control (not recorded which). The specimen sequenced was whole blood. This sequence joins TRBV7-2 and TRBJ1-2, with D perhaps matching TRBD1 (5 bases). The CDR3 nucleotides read TGTGCCAGCAGTTATGACAGAAACTATGGCTACACCTTC. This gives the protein CASSYDRNYGYTF.